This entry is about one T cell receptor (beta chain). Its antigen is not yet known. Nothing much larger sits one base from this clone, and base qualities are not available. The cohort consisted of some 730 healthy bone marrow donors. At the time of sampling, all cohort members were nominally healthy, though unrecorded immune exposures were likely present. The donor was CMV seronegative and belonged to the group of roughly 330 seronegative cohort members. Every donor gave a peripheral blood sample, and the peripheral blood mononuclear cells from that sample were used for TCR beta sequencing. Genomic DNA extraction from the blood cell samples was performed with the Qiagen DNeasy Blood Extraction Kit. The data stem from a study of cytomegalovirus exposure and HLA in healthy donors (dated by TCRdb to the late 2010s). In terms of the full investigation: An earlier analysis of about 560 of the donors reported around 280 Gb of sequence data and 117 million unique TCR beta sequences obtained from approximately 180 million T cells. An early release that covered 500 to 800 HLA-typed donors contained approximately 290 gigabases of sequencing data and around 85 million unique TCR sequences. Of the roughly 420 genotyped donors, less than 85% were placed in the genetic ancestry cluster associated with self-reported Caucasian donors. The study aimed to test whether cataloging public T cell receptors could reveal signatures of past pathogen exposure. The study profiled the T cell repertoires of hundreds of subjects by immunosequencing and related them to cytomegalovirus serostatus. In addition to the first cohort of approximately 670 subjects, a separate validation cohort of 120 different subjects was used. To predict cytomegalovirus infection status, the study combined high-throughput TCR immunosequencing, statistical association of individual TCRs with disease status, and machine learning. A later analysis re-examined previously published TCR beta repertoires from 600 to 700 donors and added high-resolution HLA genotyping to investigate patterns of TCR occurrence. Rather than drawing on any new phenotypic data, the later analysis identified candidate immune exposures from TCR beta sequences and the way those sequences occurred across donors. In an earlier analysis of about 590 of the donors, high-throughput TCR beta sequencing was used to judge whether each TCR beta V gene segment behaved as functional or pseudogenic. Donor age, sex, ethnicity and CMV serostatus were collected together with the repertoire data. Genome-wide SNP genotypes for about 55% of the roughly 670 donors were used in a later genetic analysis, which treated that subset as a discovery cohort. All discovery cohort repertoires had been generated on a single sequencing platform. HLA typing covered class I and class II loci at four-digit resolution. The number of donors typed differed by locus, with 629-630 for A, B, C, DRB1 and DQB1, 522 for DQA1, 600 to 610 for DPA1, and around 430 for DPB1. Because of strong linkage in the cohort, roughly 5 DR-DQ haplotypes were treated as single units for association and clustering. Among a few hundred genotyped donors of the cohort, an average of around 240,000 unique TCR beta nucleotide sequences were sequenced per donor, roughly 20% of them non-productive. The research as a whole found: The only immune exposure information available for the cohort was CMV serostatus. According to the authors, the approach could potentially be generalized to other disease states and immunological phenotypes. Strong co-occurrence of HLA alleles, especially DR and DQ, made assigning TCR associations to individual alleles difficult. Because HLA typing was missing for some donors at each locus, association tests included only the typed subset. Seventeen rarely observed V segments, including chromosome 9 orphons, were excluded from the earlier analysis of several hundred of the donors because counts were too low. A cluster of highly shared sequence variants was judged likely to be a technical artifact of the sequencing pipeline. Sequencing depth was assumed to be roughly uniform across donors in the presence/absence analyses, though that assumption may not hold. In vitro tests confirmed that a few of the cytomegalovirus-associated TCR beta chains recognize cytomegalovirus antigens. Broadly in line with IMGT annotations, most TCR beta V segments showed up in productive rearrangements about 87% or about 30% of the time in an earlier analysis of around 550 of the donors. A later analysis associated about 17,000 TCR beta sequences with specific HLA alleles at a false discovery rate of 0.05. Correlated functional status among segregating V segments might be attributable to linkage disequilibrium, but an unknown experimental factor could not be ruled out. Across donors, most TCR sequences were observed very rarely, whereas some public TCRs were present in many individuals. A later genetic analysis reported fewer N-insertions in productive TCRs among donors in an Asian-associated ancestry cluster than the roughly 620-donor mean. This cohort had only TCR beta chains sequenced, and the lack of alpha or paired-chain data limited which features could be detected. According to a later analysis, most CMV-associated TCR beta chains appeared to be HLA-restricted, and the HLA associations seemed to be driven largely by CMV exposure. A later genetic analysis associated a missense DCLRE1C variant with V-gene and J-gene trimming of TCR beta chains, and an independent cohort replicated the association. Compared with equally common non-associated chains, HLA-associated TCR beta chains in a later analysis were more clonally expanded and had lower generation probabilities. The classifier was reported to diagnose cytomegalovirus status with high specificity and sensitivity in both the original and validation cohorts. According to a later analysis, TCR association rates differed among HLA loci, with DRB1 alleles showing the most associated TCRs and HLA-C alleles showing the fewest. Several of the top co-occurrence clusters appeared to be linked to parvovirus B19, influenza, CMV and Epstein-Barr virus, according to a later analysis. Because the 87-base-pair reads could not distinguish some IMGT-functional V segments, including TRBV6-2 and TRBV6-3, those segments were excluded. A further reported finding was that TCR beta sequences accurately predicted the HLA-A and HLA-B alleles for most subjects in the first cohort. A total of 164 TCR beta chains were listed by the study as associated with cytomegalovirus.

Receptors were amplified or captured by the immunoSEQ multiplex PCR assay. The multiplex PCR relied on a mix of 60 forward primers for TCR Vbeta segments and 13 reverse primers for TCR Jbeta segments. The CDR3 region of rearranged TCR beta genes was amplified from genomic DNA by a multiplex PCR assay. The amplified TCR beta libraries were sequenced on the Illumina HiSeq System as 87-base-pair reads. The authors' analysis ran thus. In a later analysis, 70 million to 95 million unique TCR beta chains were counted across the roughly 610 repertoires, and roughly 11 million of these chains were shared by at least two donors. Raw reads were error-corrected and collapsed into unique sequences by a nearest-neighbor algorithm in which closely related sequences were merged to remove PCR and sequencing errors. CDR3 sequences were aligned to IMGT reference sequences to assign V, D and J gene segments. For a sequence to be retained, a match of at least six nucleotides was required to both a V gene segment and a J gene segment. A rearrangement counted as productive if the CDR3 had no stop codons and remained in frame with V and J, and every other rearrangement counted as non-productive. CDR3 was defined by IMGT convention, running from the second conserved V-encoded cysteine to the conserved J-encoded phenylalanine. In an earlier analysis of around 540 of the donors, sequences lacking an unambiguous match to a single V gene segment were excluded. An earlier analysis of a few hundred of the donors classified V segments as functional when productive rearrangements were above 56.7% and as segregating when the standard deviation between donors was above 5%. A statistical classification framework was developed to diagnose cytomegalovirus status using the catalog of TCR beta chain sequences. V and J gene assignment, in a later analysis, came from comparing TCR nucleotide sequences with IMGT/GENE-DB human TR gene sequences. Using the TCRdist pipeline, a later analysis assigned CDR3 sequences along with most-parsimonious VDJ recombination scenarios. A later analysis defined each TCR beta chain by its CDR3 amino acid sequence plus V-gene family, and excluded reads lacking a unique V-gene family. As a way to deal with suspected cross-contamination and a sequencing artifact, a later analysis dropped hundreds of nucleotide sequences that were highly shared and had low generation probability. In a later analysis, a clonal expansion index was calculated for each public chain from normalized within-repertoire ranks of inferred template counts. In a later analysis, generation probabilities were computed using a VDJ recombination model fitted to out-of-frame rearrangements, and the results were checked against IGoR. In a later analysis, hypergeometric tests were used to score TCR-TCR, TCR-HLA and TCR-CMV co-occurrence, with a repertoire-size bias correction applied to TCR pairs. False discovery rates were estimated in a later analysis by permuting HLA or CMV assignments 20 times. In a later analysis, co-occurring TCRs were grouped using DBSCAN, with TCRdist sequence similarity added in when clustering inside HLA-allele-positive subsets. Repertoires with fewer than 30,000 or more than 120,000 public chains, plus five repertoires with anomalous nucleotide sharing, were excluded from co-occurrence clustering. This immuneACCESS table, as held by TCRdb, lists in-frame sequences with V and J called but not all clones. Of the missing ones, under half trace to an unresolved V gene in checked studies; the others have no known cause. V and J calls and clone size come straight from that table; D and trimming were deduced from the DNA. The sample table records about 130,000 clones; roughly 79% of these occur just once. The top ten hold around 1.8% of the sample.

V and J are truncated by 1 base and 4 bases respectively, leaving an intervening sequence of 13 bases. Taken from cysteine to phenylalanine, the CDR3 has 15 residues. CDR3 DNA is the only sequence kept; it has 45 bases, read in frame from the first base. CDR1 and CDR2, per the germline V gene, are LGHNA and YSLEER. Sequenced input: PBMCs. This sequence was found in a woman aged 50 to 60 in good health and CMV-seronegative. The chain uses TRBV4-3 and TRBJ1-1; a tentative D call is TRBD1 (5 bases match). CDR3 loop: CASSQGVGGGTEAFF. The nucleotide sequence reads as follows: TGCGCCAGCAGCCAAGGGGTGGGGGGAGGCACTGAAGCTTTCTTT.